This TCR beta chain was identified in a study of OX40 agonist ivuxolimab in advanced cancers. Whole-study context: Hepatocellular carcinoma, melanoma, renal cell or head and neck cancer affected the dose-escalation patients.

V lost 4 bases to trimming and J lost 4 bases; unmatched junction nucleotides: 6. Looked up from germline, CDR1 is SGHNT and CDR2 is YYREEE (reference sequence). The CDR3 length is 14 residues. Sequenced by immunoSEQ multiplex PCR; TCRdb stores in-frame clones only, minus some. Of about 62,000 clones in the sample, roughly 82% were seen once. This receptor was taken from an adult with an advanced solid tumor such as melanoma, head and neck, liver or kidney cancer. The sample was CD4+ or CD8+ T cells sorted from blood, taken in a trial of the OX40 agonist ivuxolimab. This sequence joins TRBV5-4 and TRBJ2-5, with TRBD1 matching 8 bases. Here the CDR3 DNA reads TGTGCCAGCAGCGGAGGACAGGGCCTAGAGACCCAGTACTTC. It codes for CASSGGQGLETQYF.